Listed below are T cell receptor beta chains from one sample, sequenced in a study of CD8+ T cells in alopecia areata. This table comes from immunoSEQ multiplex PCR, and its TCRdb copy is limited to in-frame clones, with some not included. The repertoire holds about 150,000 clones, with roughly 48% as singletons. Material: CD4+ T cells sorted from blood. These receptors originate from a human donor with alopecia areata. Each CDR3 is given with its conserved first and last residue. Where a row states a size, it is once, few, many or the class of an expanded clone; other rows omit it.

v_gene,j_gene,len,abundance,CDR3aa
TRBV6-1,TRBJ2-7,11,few,CASSENYEQYF
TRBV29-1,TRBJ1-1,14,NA,CSVEEKVRGLKAFF
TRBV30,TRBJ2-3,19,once,CAWSVRTSGRAGSTDTQYF
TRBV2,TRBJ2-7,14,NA,CASRVYGGVDEQYF
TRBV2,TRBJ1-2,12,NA,CASSEGGRGYTF
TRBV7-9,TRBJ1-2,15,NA,CASSVVDRVWYGYTF
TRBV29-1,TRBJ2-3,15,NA,CSVETPRFSTDTQYF
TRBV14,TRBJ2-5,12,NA,CASSQEIETQYF
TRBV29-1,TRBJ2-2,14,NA,CSVASGVYTGELFF
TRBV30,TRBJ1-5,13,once,CAWKNRGGQPQHF
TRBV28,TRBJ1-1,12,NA,CASSLQTTEAFF
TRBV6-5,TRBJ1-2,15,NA,CASSYYWTGAYGYTF
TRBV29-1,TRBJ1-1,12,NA,CSAAPKNTEAFF
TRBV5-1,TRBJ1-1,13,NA,CASNGGTGPEAFF
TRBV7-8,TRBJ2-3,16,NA,CASSLELGVRGDTQYF
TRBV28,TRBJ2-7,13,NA,CASTSGQSYEQYF